Listed below are T cell receptor beta chains from one sample, sequenced in a study of blood T cell repertoires in COVID-19. Some clones are missing from TCRdb's copy, which holds only in-frame ones; the method was immunoSEQ multiplex PCR. The sample comprises tens of thousands of clones, less than 95% of which are singletons, and about 3.4% rests with the top ten. Sequences were obtained from peripheral blood. The source of these receptors is a human donor in a cohort sampled during active COVID-19. CDR3s include the opening cysteine and the closing phenylalanine or tryptophan. Each record gives: J gene, V gene, clone size, CDR3 protein. Clone size is stated in some rows and not others, as once, few, many or a class when expanded.

>TRBJ2-3|TRBV28|-
CAYGRETDTQYF
>TRBJ1-1|TRBV6-1|-
CASSEQGGTEAFF
>TRBJ1-2|TRBV21-1|-
CASSNLWDRPFLGYTF
>TRBJ1-3|TRBV6-5|-
CASSYARGQGNTIYF
>TRBJ1-1|TRBV19|-
CASSTFYTEAFF
>TRBJ1-6|TRBV11-2|-
CASSTVPGQVPLHF
>TRBJ1-3|TRBV9|-
CASSILSSKSGNTIYF
>TRBJ1-2|TRBV3-1/TRBV3-2|-
CASSHTDRANYGYTF
>TRBJ2-7|TRBV5-5|-
CASSLRGGYEQYF
>TRBJ1-5|TRBV19|-
CASIPTGVGDQPQHF
>TRBJ2-1|TRBV11-2|-
CASSPRLVPTGNEQFF
>TRBJ1-6|TRBV5-1|-
CASSETVDNSPLHF
>TRBJ1-1|TRBV12-5|-
CARPRYTEAFF
>TRBJ2-7|TRBV3-1/TRBV3-2|medium-sized
CASSVAENYEQYF
>TRBJ1-1|TRBV5-4|-
CASSLGRTGVTEAFF
>TRBJ2-7|TRBV10-2|-
CASSEPTGVEQYF
>TRBJ1-4|TRBV19|-
CASRTGQGNEKLFF
>TRBJ1-2|TRBV5-1|-
CASSLESVGMNFNNYGYTF
>TRBJ1-2|TRBV18|once
CASSSGTGVGYTF
>TRBJ2-1|TRBV7-3|-
CASSLTTSGTEQFF
>TRBJ2-1|TRBV7-9|-
CASSSLGDRAPYNEQFF
>TRBJ1-2|TRBV11-1|-
CASSPGSDYGYTF
>TRBJ1-4|TRBV10-3|-
CAIREWRDEGKLFF
>TRBJ2-3|TRBV25-1|-
CASSVSGKSTDTQYF